This passage covers 2 T cell receptor beta chains from one sample sequenced in a study of blood T cell repertoires in COVID-19. Assay: immunoSEQ multiplex PCR; the TCRdb copy retains only in-frame clones and omits some. The sample comprises around 320,000 clones, 90% of which are singletons, and approximately 4% rests with the top ten. The sample was PBMCs or T cells enriched from blood (not recorded which). These receptors originate from a woman in her late teens or twenties with acute COVID-19.

The chain carries TRBV11-3 and TRBJ1-2; D is perhaps TRBD1 (5 bases). The V end was cut by 4 bases, the J end by 6 bases, with 12 bases between. The CDR3 totals 13 residues. Germline loops: CDR1 SGHNT, CDR2 YENEEA. As DNA, the CDR3 is TGTGCCAGCAGCTCGTACAGGATTCATGGCTACACCTTC. Amino acids: CASSSYRIHGYTF. The variable domain in full, completed from reference TRBV11-3 and TRBJ1-2, reads EAGVVQSPRYKIIEKKQPVAFWCNPISGHNTLYWYLQNLGQGPELLIRYENEEAVDDSQLPKDRFSAERLKGVDSTLKIQPAELGDSAVYLCASSSYRIHGYTFGSGTRLTVV.

The chain joins TRBV28 to TRBJ2-7, with TRBD1 matching 9 bases. CDR3 length: 15 amino acids. CDR1 is MDHEN and CDR2 is SYDVKM in the germline V gene. V was pared by 5 bases and J by 1 base, with 6 bases of the junction left unmatched. The CDR3 reads CASSPTGGLSYEQYF. The CDR3 DNA reads as TGTGCCAGCAGTCCCACAGGGGGCCTATCCTACGAGCAGTACTTC.